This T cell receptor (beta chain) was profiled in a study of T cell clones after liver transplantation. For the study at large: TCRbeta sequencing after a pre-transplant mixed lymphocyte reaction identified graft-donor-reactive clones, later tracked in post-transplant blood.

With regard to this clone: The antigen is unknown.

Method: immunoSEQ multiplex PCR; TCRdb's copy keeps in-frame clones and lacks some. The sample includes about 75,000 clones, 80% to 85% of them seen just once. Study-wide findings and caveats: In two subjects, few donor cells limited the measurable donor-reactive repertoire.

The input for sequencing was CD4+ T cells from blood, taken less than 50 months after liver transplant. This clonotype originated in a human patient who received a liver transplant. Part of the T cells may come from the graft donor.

The CDR3 here is CASSQDQASEQPTDTQYF. CDR3 DNA: TGCGCCAGCAGCCAAGATCAGGCTAGCGAACAACCCACAGATACGCAGTATTTT. The chain joins TRBV4-3 to TRBJ2-3, with a weak D call TRBD2 (6 bases). Trimming cost V 0 bases and J 2 bases, with 18 bases left between them. The germline CDR1 and CDR2 sequences are LGHNA and YSLEER. This CDR3 region has 18 residues.